This T cell receptor beta chain was recorded in a study of T cell clonotyping in hematopoietic cell transplantation. Samples: about 28 days before transplant, then days 30, 100 and 180 after. With 8 bases removed from V and 10 bases from J, the gap between germline ends came to 14 bases. This CDR3 has 12 amino acids. Germline V gene sequence: CDR1 ENHRY, CDR2 SYGVKD. Study results and caveats: At the given depth, recipient repertoires were over 97% de novo clonotypes.

The table came from immunoSEQ multiplex PCR; TCRdb's copy has only in-frame clones and leaves some out. The sample records roughly 13,000 clones, roughly 92% being singletons. A note on this clone: Its antigen is undetermined.

The sequencing here drew on PBMCs, taken 100 days after allogeneic stem cell transplant. The chain employs TRBV10-3 and TRBJ1-4, with a tentative D call TRBD1 (5 bases). The source of this sequence is a female patient in her fifties or sixties who had an allogeneic stem cell transplant from an unrelated donor, so the T cells may come from the graft donor. Some clones in this sample may be carry-over from other donors' samples. The DNA for the CDR3 is TGTGCCATCTGGGCAGGCGGGGCAAAACTGTTTTTT. Translating gives CAIWAGGAKLFF.